The next 6 T cell receptor beta chains were all read from a single sample in a study of blood T cell repertoires in COVID-19. TCRdb's copy holds only in-frame clones and misses some; the assay was immunoSEQ multiplex PCR. The top ten hold approximately 3.6% of the sample, which has some 270,000 clones, roughly 80% seen once. Input material: PBMCs or T cells enriched from blood (not recorded which). These receptors originate from a man between 50 and 59 years old who had recovered from COVID-19.

The chain combines TRBV4-2 with TRBJ2-4; 12 positions agree with TRBD2. Losses at the gene ends were 4 bases for V and 13 bases for J; bases not matched to a gene: 11. The germline V gene encodes CDR1 LGHNA and CDR2 YNFKEQ. This CDR3 has 15 residues. The CDR3 nucleotides are TGTGCCAGCAGCCCGACCGCGACTAGCGGGAGTCACCAGTACTTC. Its protein is CASSPTATSGSHQYF.

This clone was seen once. The rearrangement joins TRBV5-4 to TRBJ2-3; perhaps TRBD2 as D (6 bases). This CDR3 spans 14 amino acids. Per the germline V gene, CDR1 is SGHNT and CDR2 is YYREEE (reference sequence). Trimming took off 3 bases at V and 0 bases at J, with 8 bases between the two ends. The CDR3 bases are TGTGCCAGCAGCTCCGCGGGGAGCACAGATACGCAGTATTTT. Protein product: CASSSAGSTDTQYF.

J is TRBJ2-7 and V is TRBV27, with 7 bases aligning to TRBD1. Trimming at V came to 7 bases and at J to 6 bases, leaving 18 bases not matched to a gene. CDR1 is MNHEY and CDR2 is SMNVEV in the germline V gene (reference sequence). The CDR3 consists of 16 residues. CDR3 sequence (DNA): TGTGCCAGCAAGGAACCCGGGACAGCCAAATCGGGCGAGCAGTACTTC. Its protein product is CASKEPGTAKSGEQYF.

V and J are TRBV11-2 and TRBJ2-1; 10 bases are a match to TRBD2. The germline CDR1 and CDR2 sequences are SGHAT and FQNNGV. Germline trimming cut 1 base from V and 0 bases from J; bases unmatched to any gene: 3. The CDR3 extends over 17 amino acids. The CDR3 spells CASSLAPSGSSYNEQFF. CDR3 DNA sequence: TGTGCCAGCAGCTTAGCCCCTAGCGGGAGCTCCTACAATGAGCAGTTCTTC.

The chain uses TRBV11-2 and TRBJ1-1; no firm D call. V dropped 4 bases and J dropped 3 bases, with 3 bases sitting between them. Germline CDR1 is SGHAT and CDR2 is FQNNGV. The CDR3 consists of 11 residues. The CDR3 coding sequence is TGTGCCAGCAGCTCCTACACTGAAGCTTTCTTT. This translates into CASSSYTEAFF.

V and J are TRBV24-1 and TRBJ2-7; D may be TRBD1 (5 bases). Germline V gene data show CDR1 as KGHDR and CDR2 as SFDVKD. The CDR3 is made up of 13 amino acids. Trimming shortened V by 5 bases and J by 0 bases, and 7 bases separated the two germline ends. The CDR3 DNA follows: TGTGCCACCAGTGTAAGGGGCTCCTACGAGCAGTACTTC. It specifies CATSVRGSYEQYF.